This TCR beta chain was documented in a study of tumor-infiltrating lymphocytes in primary liver carcinoma. At the level of the study: There were tumors of stage T1-T3 N0M0, each 4.2 to 10 cm across.

Co-extracted RNA and DNA came from roughly 20-30 mg of unsorted bulk tissue. These patients lived with chronic HBV infection and had never been treated. In every tumor sample, viable tumor cells made up over 80%. Findings and caveats of the study: A significantly higher top-250-clone fraction was found in tumors than in blood (p = 0.039).

Of note for this clonotype: The antigen is unknown. The junction departs from germline at one end; a sequencing error may be responsible.

TCR beta cDNA came from approximately 0.55 ug total RNA, primed with a constant-region primer. Three nested multiplex PCR rounds of slightly modified ARM-PCR generated TCR beta libraries. Primers for the first two PCR rounds were TRBV1-TRBV30 forward primers and a C-beta reverse primer (about 11 cycles per round). TCRdb analysed the multiplex PCR reads with MiXCR anew, one entry per CDR3 protein. The table has some 25,000 distinct CDR3 sequences, 60% to 85% seen once. CDR1 SQVTM and CDR2 ANQGSEA come from the germline V gene. This CDR3 has 14 residues. Sequencing was done on a sample of liver tumor tissue from sampling region 3. Specified subset: tumor region T3, left-lateral pole. This receptor was taken from a man in his forties or fifties with primary liver carcinoma and hepatitis B virus infection. The chain couples TRBV29-1 to TRBJ2-3, with D tentatively TRBD2 (6 bases). The CDR3 region has the DNA TGCACCGTTGTGAGACTAACGGGAGATGTTACGCAGTATTTT. Its protein product is CTVVRLTGDVTQYF.